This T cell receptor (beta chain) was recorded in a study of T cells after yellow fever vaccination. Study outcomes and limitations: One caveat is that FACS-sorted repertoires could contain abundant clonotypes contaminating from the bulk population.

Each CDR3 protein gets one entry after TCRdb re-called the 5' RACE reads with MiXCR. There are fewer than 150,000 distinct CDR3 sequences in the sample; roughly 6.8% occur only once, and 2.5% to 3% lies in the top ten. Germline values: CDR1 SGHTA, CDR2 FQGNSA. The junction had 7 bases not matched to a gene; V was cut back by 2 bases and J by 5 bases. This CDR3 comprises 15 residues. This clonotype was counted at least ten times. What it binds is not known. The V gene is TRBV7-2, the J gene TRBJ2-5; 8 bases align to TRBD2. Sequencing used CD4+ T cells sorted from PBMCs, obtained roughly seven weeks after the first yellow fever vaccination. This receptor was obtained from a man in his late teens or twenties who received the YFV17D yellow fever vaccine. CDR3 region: CASSLWVAGTETQYF. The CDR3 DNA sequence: TGTGCCAGCAGCTTATGGGTAGCGGGGACGGAGACCCAGTACTTC. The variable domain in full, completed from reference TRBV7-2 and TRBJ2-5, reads GAGVSQSPSNKVTEKGKDVELRCDPISGHTALYWYRQSLGQGLEFLIYFQGNSAPDKSGLPSDRFSAERTGGSVSTLTIQRTQQEDSAVYLCASSLWVAGTETQYFGPGTRLLVL.